This T cell receptor beta chain appears in the sequencing data of a study of glioma-infiltrating T cells. Study-wide findings and caveats: Only very few CDR3 sequences appeared in both tissue and blood. Non-neoplastic patients had below-expected tissue-blood divergence, while all gliomas exceeded expectation.

Amplification of TCR alpha and beta CDR3 regions from RNA used iRepertoire nested multiplex PCR. For one-step reverse transcription and amplification, 100-400 ng of tissue mRNA or PBMC total RNA was used. TCRdb passed the multiplex PCR reads through MiXCR, listing each CDR3 protein once. The sample shows a few thousand distinct CDR3 sequences, 28% of them seen only once. As regards this clonotype: Antigen unknown.

The sample comprised glioma tissue, nonneoplastic brain tissue, or PBMCs (not recorded which). The clonotype was recovered from a human donor with low-grade glioma or glioblastoma, undergoing nonglioma brain surgery, or in good health (not recorded which).

CDR3 sequence reads: CATRARGSSHEQFF. CDR3 coding DNA: TGTGCCACCCGTGCCAGGGGCTCCTCCCATGAGCAGTTCTTC. The V and J genes are TRBV24-1 and TRBJ2-1; a weak D match, TRBD1 (6 bases). The CDR3 consists of 14 residues. V was cut by 9 bases and J by 8 bases, with 19 bases left in between. Germline V gene data show CDR1 as KGHDR and CDR2 as SFDVKD.